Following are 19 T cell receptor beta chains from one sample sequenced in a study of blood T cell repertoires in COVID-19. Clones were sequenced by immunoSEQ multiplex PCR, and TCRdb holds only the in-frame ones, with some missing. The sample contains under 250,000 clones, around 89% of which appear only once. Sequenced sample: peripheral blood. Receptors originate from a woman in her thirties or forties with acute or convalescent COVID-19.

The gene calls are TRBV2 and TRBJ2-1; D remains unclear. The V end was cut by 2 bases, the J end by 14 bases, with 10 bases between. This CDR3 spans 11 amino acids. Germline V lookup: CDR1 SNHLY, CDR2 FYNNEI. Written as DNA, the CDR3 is TGTGCCAGCAGTGAATTTAACTTGGAGTTCTTC. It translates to CASSEFNLEFF.

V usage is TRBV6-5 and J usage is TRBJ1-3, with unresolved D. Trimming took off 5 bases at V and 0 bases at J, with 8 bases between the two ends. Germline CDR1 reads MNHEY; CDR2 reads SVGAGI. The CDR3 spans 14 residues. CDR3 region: CASSTGNSGNTIYF. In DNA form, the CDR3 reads TGTGCCAGCAGTACCGGGAACTCTGGAAACACCATATATTTT.

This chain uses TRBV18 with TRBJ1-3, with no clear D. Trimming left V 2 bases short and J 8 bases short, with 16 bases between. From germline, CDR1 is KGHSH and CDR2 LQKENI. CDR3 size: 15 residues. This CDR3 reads CASSPRQAERDTIYF. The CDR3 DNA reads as TGTGCCAGCTCACCAAGGCAGGCGGAGCGGGACACCATATATTTT.

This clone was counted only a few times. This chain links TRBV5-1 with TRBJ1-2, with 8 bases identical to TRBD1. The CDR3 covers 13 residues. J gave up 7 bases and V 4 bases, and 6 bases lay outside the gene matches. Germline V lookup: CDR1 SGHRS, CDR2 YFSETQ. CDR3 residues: CASSQGAGSGYTF. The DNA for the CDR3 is TGCGCCAGCAGCCAGGGGGCAGGTAGTGGCTACACCTTC. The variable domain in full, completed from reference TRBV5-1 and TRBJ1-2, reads KAGVTQTPRYLIKTRGQQVTLSCSPISGHRSVSWYQQTPGQGLQFLFEYFSETQRNKGNFPGRFSGRQFSNSRSEMNVSTLELGDSALYLCASSQGAGSGYTFGSGTRLTVV.

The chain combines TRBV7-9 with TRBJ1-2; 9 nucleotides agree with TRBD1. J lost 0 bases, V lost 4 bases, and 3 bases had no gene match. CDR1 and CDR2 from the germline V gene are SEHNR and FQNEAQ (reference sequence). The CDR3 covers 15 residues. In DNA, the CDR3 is TGTGCCAGCAGCTCCGGGACAGGGTCTAACTATGGCTACACCTTC. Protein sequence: CASSSGTGSNYGYTF.

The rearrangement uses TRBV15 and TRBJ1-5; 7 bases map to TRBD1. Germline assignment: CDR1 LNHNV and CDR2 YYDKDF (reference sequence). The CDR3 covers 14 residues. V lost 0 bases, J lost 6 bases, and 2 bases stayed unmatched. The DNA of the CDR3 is TGTGCCACCAGCAGAGAGACAGGGACTCAGCCCCAGCATTTT. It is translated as CATSRETGTQPQHF.

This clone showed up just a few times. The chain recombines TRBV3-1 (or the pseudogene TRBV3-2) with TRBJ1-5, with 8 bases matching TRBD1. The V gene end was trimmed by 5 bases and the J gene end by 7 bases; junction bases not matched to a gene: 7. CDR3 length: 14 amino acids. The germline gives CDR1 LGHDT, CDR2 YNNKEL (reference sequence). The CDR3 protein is CASSSTGGRQPQHF. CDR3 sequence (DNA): TGTGCCAGCAGCTCAACAGGGGGAAGGCAGCCCCAGCATTTT.

The CDR3 bases are TGTGCCAGCAGCCTATTTTCCCACGCCGAAGAGACCCAGTACTTC. It codes for CASSLFSHAEETQYF. The rearrangement links TRBV7-7 to TRBJ2-5; D gene ambiguous. Trimming removed 5 bases at V and 3 bases at J, with 16 bases between. Germline V gene lookup returns CDR1 SSHAT and CDR2 FNYEAQ (reference sequence). The CDR3 is made up of 15 amino acids.

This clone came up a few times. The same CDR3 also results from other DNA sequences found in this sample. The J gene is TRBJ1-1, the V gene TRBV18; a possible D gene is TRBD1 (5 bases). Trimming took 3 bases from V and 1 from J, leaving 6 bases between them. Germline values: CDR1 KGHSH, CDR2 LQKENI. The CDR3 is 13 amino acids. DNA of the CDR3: TGTGCCAGCTCACCCGGACAGAACACTGAAGCTTTCTTT. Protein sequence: CASSPGQNTEAFF.

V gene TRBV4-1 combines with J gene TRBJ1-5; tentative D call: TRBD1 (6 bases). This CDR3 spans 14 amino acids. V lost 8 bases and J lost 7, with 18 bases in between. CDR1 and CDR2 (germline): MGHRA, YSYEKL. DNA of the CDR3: TGCGCCAGCGGATCTTCGGGGGGCAGGCAGCCCCAGCATTTT. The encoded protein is CASGSSGGRQPQHF.

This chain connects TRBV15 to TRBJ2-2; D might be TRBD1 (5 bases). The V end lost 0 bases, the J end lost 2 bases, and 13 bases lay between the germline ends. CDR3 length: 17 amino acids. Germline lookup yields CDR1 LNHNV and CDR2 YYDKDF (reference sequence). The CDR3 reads CATSRDSTVPNTGELFF. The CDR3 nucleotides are TGTGCCACCAGCAGAGATTCGACAGTCCCAAACACCGGGGAGCTGTTTTTT.

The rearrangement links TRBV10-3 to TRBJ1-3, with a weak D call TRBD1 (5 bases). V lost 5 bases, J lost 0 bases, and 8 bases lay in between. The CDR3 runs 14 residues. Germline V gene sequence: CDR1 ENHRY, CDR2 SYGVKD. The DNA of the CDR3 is TGTGCCATCAGTCGGGGGGACTCTGGAAACACCATATATTTT. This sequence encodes CAISRGDSGNTIYF.

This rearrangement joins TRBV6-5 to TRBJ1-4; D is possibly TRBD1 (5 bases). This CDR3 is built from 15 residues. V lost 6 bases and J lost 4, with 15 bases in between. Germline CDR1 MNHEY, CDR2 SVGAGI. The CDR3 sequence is CASRTYDSHNEKLFF. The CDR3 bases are TGTGCCAGCAGGACTTATGACAGCCATAATGAAAAACTGTTTTTT.

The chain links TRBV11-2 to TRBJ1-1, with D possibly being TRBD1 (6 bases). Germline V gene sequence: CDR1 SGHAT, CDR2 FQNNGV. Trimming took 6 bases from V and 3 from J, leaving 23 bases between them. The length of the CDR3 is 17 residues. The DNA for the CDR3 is TGTGCCAGCAGTATAAAAAAGGGGGGGAATTGGTACACTGAAGCTTTCTTT. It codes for CASSIKKGGNWYTEAFF.

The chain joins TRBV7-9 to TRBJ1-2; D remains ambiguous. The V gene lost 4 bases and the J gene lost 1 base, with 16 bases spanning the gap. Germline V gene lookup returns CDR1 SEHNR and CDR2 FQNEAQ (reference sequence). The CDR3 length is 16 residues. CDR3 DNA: TGTGCCAGCAGCTCCACGCTGGAGGGTATTAACTATGGCTACACCTTC. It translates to CASSSTLEGINYGYTF.

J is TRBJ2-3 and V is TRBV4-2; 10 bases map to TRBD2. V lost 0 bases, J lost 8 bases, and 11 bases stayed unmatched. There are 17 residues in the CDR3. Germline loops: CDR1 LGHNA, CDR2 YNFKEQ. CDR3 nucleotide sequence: TGTGCCAGCAGCCAAGATGGAGCGGGGGGGCCGATGGGTACGCAGTATTTT. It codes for CASSQDGAGGPMGTQYF.

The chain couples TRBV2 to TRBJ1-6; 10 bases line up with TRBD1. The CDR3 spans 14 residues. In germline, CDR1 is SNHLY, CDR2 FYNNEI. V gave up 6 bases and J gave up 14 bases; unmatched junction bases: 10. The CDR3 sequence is CASRTGTGEWALHF. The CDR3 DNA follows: TGTGCCAGCAGGACCGGGACAGGGGAATGGGCCCTCCACTTT.

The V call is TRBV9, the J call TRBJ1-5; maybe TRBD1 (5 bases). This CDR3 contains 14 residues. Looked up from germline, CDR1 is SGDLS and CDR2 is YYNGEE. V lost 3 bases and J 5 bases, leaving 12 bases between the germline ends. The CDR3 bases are TGTGCCAGCAGCGGGGGAAAGGGGTATCAGCCCCAGCATTTT. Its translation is CASSGGKGYQPQHF.

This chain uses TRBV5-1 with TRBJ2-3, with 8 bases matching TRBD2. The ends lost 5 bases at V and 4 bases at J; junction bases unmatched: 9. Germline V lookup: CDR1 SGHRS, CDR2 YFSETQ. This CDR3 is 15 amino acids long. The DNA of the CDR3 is TGCGCCAGCAGTCCCGTGACGGGGGGGGCAGATACGCAGTATTTT. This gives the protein CASSPVTGGADTQYF.